This T cell receptor beta chain was identified during a study of radiation and T cells in renal cell carcinoma. Across the whole study: Nephrectomy followed 15 Gy stereotactic body radiation by 4 weeks. Points from the study as a whole: From baseline, blood top tumor clonotypes peaked at 2 weeks post-radiation. Without pretreatment biopsies, baseline tumor clonotype presence was undetermined.

Germline V lookup: CDR1 SGHAT, CDR2 FQNNGV. The CDR3 contains 12 residues. V shed 0 bases and J shed 8 bases, with 4 bases lying between them. Assay used: immunoSEQ multiplex PCR; TCRdb lists only in-frame clones, some missing. Of more than 95,000 clones listed, approximately 78% are singletons. Of note for this clone: What it recognizes is unknown.

Time point denoted: baseline pretreatment blood. Treatment denoted: 15 Gy SBRT to primary tumor, nephrectomy 4 weeks later. The tumor was a clear cell renal cell carcinoma. The chain carries TRBV11-2 and TRBJ2-2; D not resolved. The TCR originated in a woman aged 55-70 years with renal cell carcinoma. Source: blood, taken from a patient whose treatment included radiotherapy and nephrectomy. Written as DNA, the CDR3 is TGTGCCAGCAGCTTAGAAGTTGGGGAGCTGTTTTTT. Protein sequence: CASSLEVGELFF.